These 24 T cell receptor beta chains originate from one sample sequenced in a study of technical replicates of blood from a few donors. The repertoire was sequenced with immunoSEQ multiplex PCR; TCRdb's copy has only in-frame clones and lacks some. The data hold approximately 78,000 clones, with roughly 95% observed a single time. Material for sequencing was T cells isolated from PBMCs. Receptors originate from a human donor in good health.

The chain couples TRBV27 to TRBJ2-7, with D possibly TRBD1 on 6 matching bases. V lost 3 bases, J lost 3 bases, and 21 bases lay in between. CDR3 length equals 17 residues. Germline V gene data show CDR1 as MNHEY and CDR2 as SMNVEV (reference sequence). CDR3 nucleotides: TGTGCCAGCAGTTTCTCCCCCCGGAAACAGGGCCACTACGAGCAGTACTTC. Amino acids: CASSFSPRKQGHYEQYF.

This chain uses TRBV6-1 with TRBJ2-3, with 10 bases matching TRBD2. Per germline, CDR1 MNHNS and CDR2 SASEGT. This CDR3 is 17 amino acids long. V lost 0 bases, J lost 3 bases, and 6 bases stayed unmatched. CDR3 DNA sequence: TGTGCCAGCAGTGAAGCCTCGACTAGCGGGTTTACAGATACGCAGTATTTT. Translating it yields CASSEASTSGFTDTQYF.

The chain combines TRBV27 with TRBJ2-6; perhaps TRBD1 as D (6 bases). Deletions cut 2 bases from V and 5 bases from J, with 16 bases between. Germline loops: CDR1 MNHEY, CDR2 SMNVEV (reference sequence). The CDR3 has 17 residues. The DNA of the CDR3 is TGTGCCAGCAGTTTAGTGGCAGGGGCCGCATGGGCCAACGTCCTGACTTTC. Translated, it gives CASSLVAGAAWANVLTF.

V usage is TRBV28 and J usage is TRBJ2-3; TRBD2 might be the D (5 bases). Trimming pared 4 bases from V and 1 base from J, leaving 12 bases between. CDR1 MDHEN and CDR2 SYDVKM come from the germline V gene. This CDR3 is built from 15 residues. Here the CDR3 reads CASSSNGLGTDTQYF. CDR3 bases: TGTGCCAGCAGTTCAAATGGACTGGGCACAGATACGCAGTATTTT.

The chain is built from TRBV30 and TRBJ1-2, with D unclear. Germline lookup yields CDR1 GTSNPN and CDR2 SVGIG (reference sequence). V lost 7 bases to trimming and J lost 4 bases, with 16 bases between them. The CDR3 contains 13 residues. The CDR3 sequence: CAYRPREFYGYTF. The CDR3 coding sequence is TGTGCCTACCGACCCCGGGAGTTCTATGGCTACACCTTC. Looking up the rest from reference TRBV30 and TRBJ1-2 gives the full variable domain: SQTIHQWPATLVQPVGSPLSLECTVEGTSNPNLYWYRQAAGRGLQLLFYSVGIGQISSEVPQNLSASRPQDRQFILSSKKLLLSDSGFYLCAYRPREFYGYTFGSGTRLTVV.

Here the CDR3 DNA reads TGTGCCAGCAACTACGACAGCAATCAGCCCCAGCATTTT. Protein: CASNYDSNQPQHF. The chain recombines TRBV2 with TRBJ1-5, with D hard to call. Trimming took off 7 bases at V and 1 base at J, with 8 bases between the two ends. CDR3 length equals 13 residues. Germline-derived CDR1 and CDR2 are SNHLY and FYNNEI. The variable domain in full, completed from reference TRBV2 and TRBJ1-5, reads EPEVTQTPSHQVTQMGQEVILRCVPISNHLYFYWYRQILGQKVEFLVSFYNNEISEKSEIFDDQFSVERPDGSNFTLKIRSTKLEDSAMYFCASNYDSNQPQHFGDGTRLSIL.

The chain is built from TRBV30 and TRBJ1-4, with a weak D call TRBD1 (5 bases). The V end lost 0 bases, the J end lost 5 bases, and 7 bases lay between the germline ends. The germline gives CDR1 GTSNPN, CDR2 SVGIG (reference sequence). The CDR3 is made up of 13 amino acids. CDR3 coding DNA: TGTGCCTGGAGTGTTCAGGGCAATGAAAAACTGTTTTTT. Its protein product is CAWSVQGNEKLFF.

The rearrangement uses TRBV19 and TRBJ1-5, with 9 bases fitting TRBD1. CDR3 length equals 13 residues. Germline V gene lookup returns CDR1 LNHDA and CDR2 SQIVND (reference sequence). Trimming removed 10 bases from V and 5 bases from J; junction bases left unmatched: 6. As DNA, the CDR3 is TGTGCCACCTTGGGACAGGGATATCAGCCCCAGCATTTT. Translating gives CATLGQGYQPQHF. Full variable domain (outside the CDR3, taken from reference TRBV19 and TRBJ1-5): DGGITQSPKYLFRKEGQNVTLSCEQNLNHDAMYWYRQDPGQGLRLIYYSQIVNDFQKGDIAEGYSVSREKKESFPLTVTSAQKNPTAFYLCATLGQGYQPQHFGDGTRLSIL.

V and J are TRBV11-2 and TRBJ1-1; D ambiguous. V lost 4 bases and J 7 bases, leaving 10 bases between the germline ends. This CDR3 spans 12 amino acids. CDR1 and CDR2 from the germline V gene are SGHAT and FQNNGV. The CDR3 DNA follows: TGTGCCAGCAGCTCCCTGGAGGGTGAAGCTTTCTTT. This gives the protein CASSSLEGEAFF. Based on the CDR3 plus reference TRBV11-2 and TRBJ1-1, the full variable domain is EAGVAQSPRYKIIEKRQSVAFWCNPISGHATLYWYQQILGQGPKLLIQFQNNGVVDDSQLPKDRFSAERLKGVDSTLKIQPAKLEDSAVYLCASSSLEGEAFFGQGTRLTVV.

The J gene is TRBJ1-2, the V gene TRBV2, with 7 nucleotides matching TRBD1. The trim removed 3 bases at V and 8 bases at J, leaving 3 bases unmatched. The CDR3 contains 12 residues. Looked up from germline, CDR1 is SNHLY and CDR2 is FYNNEI. CDR3 amino acids: CASSDDRVGYTF. The CDR3 nucleotides read TGTGCCAGCAGTGACGACAGGGTCGGCTACACCTTC.

As concerns this clone: The same CDR3 also results from other DNA sequences found in this sample. The chain has TRBV6-5 and TRBJ2-7; D is uncertain. Germline CDR1 is MNHEY and CDR2 is SVGAGI. This CDR3 spans 15 amino acids. V was trimmed by 0 bases and J by 3 bases, leaving 12 bases between them. CDR3 sequence reads: CASSYSHRRLYEQYF. In DNA, the CDR3 is TGTGCCAGCAGTTACTCCCACCGCAGGCTCTACGAGCAGTACTTC.

This chain's CDR3 is CASSLGGQGLYEQYF. CDR3 DNA sequence: TGTGCCAGCAGCTTAGGGGGACAGGGCCTCTATGAGCAGTACTTC. The V gene is TRBV7-9, the J gene TRBJ2-7; 9 bases are a match to TRBD1. Unmatched junction bases numbered 8, after V lost 1 base and J lost 7 bases. Germline V lookup: CDR1 SEHNR, CDR2 FQNEAQ (reference sequence). The CDR3 is 15 amino acids. Full variable domain (outside the CDR3, taken from reference TRBV7-9 and TRBJ2-7): DTGVSQNPRHKITKRGQNVTFRCDPISEHNRLYWYRQTLGQGPEFLTYFQNEAQLEKSRLLSDRFSAERPKGSFSTLEIQRTEQGDSAMYLCASSLGGQGLYEQYFGPGTRLTVT.

This chain connects TRBV14 to TRBJ1-2, with unresolved D. The CDR3 spans 14 residues. V lost 1 base, J lost 3 bases, and 9 bases lay in between. CDR1 SGHDN and CDR2 FVKESK come from the germline V gene. The CDR3 DNA reads TGTGCCAGCAGCCAAGTTGGAGTGGACTATGGCTACACCTTC. As protein: CASSQVGVDYGYTF.

The chain links TRBV6-5 to TRBJ2-1; D is undetermined. V lost 6 bases and J lost 6, with 15 bases in between. Looked up from germline, CDR1 is MNHEY and CDR2 is SVGAGI. The CDR3 length is 14 residues. The CDR3 DNA sequence: TGTGCCAGCAGCCCCGTGGTAGCCGCCAATGAGCAGTTCTTC. It translates to CASSPVVAANEQFF.

The chain recombines TRBV6-1 with TRBJ2-1, with TRBD2 as a possible D gene (6 bases). Trimming cost V 2 bases and J 8 bases, with 19 bases left between them. CDR3 length: 16 amino acids. CDR1 is MNHNS, CDR2 SASEGT, per germline. Written as DNA, the CDR3 is TGTGCCAGCAGTGAACCGTGGACTACAGAAGTCGATGAGCAGTTCTTC. This translates into CASSEPWTTEVDEQFF.

The chain is built from TRBV5-1 and TRBJ2-1; D is unresolved. CDR3 length: 14 amino acids. Germline CDR1 SGHRS, CDR2 YFSETQ. Trimming pared 0 bases from V and 5 bases from J, leaving 9 bases between. CDR3 protein: CASSLAFADNEQFF. The CDR3 nucleotides read TGCGCCAGCAGCTTGGCCTTCGCAGACAATGAGCAGTTCTTC.

The J gene is TRBJ2-2, the V gene TRBV9; D might be TRBD1 (6 bases). Germline V gene data show CDR1 as SGDLS and CDR2 as YYNGEE. The ends were cut back, 4 bases at V and 7 bases at J, with 8 bases in the middle. The CDR3 is 12 residues long. CDR3 DNA sequence: TGTGCCAGCAGCCAAGGGGGCGGGGAGCTGTTTTTT. It translates to CASSQGGGELFF.

This sequence joins TRBV6-4 and TRBJ1-1, with D unresolved. This CDR3 spans 15 amino acids. V lost 0 bases to trimming and J lost 0 bases, with 8 bases between them. Germline CDR1 MRHNA, CDR2 SNTAGT. The CDR3 here is CASSDSGSLNTEAFF. The CDR3 DNA reads TGTGCCAGCAGTGACTCGGGCAGCTTGAACACTGAAGCTTTCTTT.

The CDR3: CASSEDRGQGYTF. The CDR3 DNA reads as TGCGCCAGCAGTGAGGACAGGGGGCAAGGCTACACCTTC. V is TRBV10-2 and J is TRBJ1-2; 10 nucleotides agree with TRBD1. Germline V CDR1 and CDR2: WSHSY, SAAADI. There are 13 residues in the CDR3. V gave up 2 bases and J gave up 8 bases; unmatched junction bases: 2.

The chain carries TRBV11-3 and TRBJ2-2; TRBD1 is a possible D gene (6 bases). The CDR3 length is 17 residues. Germline CDR1 and CDR2: SGHNT and YENEEA. The V end lost 5 bases, the J end lost 1 base, and 17 bases lay between the germline ends. This CDR3 is CASSPRLGRGNTGELFF. DNA for the CDR3: TGTGCCAGCAGCCCACGGCTAGGCAGGGGGAACACCGGGGAGCTGTTTTTT.

The chain has TRBV6-1 and TRBJ2-7; D is unclear. The CDR3 has 12 residues. V was shortened by 10 bases and J by 5 bases, with 15 bases between the two germline ends. Germline assignment: CDR1 MNHNS and CDR2 SASEGT. CDR3 amino acids: CATSKLRDEQYF. CDR3 in DNA: TGTGCCACCTCAAAGCTCCGAGACGAGCAGTACTTC.

V usage is TRBV13 and J usage is TRBJ2-2, with 9 bases lining up with TRBD1. The CDR3 extends over 15 amino acids. The V gene's germline CDR1 is PRHDT and CDR2 FYEKMQ (reference sequence). Trimming cost V 5 bases and J 1 base; bases outside gene matches: 2. This CDR3 is CASSQGQGNTGELFF. In DNA, the CDR3 is TGTGCCAGCAGCCAGGGACAGGGGAACACCGGGGAGCTGTTTTTT.

The chain has TRBV7-9 and TRBJ2-5; 10 nucleotides match TRBD2. The germline V gene has CDR1 SEHNR and CDR2 FQNEAQ (reference sequence). J was trimmed by 1 base and V by 5 bases; bases with no gene match: 7. The CDR3 spans 16 residues. DNA of the CDR3: TGTGCCAGCAGCCTAGGGGGACTAGCGCCCCAAGAGACCCAGTACTTC. It is translated as CASSLGGLAPQETQYF.

The chain combines TRBV7-2 with TRBJ2-1, with D unclear. Trimming pared 1 base from V and 0 bases from J, leaving 7 bases between. Per germline, CDR1 SGHTA and CDR2 FQGNSA. This CDR3 has 15 residues. As DNA, the CDR3 is TGTGCCAGCAGCTTAGGCGTGAGCTCCTACAATGAGCAGTTCTTC. This gives the protein CASSLGVSSYNEQFF.